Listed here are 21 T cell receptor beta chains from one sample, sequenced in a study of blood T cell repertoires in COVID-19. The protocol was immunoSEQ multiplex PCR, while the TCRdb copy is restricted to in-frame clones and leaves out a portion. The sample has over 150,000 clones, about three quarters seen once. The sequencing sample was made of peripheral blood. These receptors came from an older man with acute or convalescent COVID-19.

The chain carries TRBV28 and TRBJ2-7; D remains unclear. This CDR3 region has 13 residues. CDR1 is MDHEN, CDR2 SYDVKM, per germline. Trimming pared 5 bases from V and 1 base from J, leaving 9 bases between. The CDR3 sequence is CASSLLVSYEQYF. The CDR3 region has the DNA TGTGCCAGCAGTCTCCTAGTTTCCTACGAGCAGTACTTC.

DNA for the CDR3: TGTGCCAGCAGCAATGGACCTGAAACGACACTGGGACTAGCGGAGACCCAGTACTTC. Protein sequence: CASSNGPETTLGLAETQYF. The chain links TRBV21-1 to TRBJ2-5; whether TRBD2, the table's D call, matches the DNA was not checked. TRBV21-1 is classified as a pseudogene. The CDR3 spans 19 residues.

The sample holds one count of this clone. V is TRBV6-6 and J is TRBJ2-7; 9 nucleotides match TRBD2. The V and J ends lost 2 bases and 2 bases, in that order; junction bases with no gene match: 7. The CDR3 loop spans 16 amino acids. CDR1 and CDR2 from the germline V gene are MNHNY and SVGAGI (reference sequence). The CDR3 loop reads CASSYGGGGAPYEQYF. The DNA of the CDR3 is TGTGCCAGCAGTTACGGGGGCGGGGGGGCCCCCTACGAGCAGTACTTC.

CDR3 sequence reads: CASWDREEKLFF. The CDR3 nucleotides read TGTGCCAGCTGGGACAGGGAGGAAAAACTGTTTTTT. V and J are TRBV6-4 and TRBJ1-4; 9 nucleotides line up with TRBD1. From germline, CDR1 is MRHNA and CDR2 SNTAGT. V gave up 8 bases and J gave up 8 bases; unmatched junction bases: 3. This CDR3 spans 12 amino acids.

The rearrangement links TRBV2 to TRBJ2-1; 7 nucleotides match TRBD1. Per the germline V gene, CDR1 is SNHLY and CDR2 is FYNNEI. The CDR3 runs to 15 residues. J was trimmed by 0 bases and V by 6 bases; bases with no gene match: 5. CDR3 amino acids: CASSQTGISYNEQFF. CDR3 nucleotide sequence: TGTGCCAGCAGCCAGACAGGGATCTCCTACAATGAGCAGTTCTTC.

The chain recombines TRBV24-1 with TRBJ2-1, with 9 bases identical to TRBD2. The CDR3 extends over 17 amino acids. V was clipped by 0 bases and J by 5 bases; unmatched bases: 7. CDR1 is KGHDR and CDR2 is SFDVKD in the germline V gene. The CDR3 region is CATSDLGTSSRDNEQFF. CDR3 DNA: TGTGCCACCAGTGATTTGGGGACTAGCTCGAGGGACAATGAGCAGTTCTTC.

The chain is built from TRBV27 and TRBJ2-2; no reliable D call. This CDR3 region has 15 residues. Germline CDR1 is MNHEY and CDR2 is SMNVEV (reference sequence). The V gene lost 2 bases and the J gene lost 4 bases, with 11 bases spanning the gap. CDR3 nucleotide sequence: TGTGCCAGCAGTTTAAATACGGGTGGCACCGGGGAGCTGTTTTTT. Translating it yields CASSLNTGGTGELFF.

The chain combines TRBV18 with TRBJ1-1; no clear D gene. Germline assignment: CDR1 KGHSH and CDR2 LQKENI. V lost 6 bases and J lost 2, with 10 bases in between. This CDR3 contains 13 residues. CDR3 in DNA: TGTGCCAGCTCCTCCAAGAGTAACACTGAAGCTTTCTTT. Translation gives CASSSKSNTEAFF.

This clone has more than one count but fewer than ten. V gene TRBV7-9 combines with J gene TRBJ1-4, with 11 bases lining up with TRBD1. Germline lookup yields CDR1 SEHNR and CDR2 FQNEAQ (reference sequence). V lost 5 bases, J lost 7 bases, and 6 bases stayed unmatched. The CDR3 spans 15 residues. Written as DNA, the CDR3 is TGTGCCAGCAGCCCCGGACAGGGGGCTGGTGAAAAACTGTTTTTT. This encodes CASSPGQGAGEKLFF.

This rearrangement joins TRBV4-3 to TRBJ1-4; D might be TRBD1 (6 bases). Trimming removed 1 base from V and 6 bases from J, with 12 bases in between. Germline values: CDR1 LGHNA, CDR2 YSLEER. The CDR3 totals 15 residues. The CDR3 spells CASSQVGGRDEKLFF. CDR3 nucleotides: TGCGCCAGCAGCCAAGTCGGGGGGCGGGATGAAAAACTGTTTTTT.

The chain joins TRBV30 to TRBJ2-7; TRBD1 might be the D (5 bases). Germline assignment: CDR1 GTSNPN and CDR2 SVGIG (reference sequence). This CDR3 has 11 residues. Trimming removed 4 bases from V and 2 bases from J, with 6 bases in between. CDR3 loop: CAWTTAYEQYF. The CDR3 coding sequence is TGTGCCTGGACGACAGCCTACGAGCAGTACTTC.

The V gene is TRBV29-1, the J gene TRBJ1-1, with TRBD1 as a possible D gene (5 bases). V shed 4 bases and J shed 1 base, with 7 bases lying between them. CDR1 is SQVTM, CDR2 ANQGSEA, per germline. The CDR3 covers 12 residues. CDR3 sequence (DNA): TGCAGCGTTGGTACAGGGAACACTGAAGCTTTCTTT. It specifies CSVGTGNTEAFF. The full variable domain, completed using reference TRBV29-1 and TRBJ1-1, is SAVISQKPSRDICQRGTSLTIQCQVDSQVTMMFWYRQQPGQSLTLIATANQGSEATYESGFVIDKFPISRPNLTFSTLTVSNMSPEDSSIYLCSVGTGNTEAFFGQGTRLTVV.

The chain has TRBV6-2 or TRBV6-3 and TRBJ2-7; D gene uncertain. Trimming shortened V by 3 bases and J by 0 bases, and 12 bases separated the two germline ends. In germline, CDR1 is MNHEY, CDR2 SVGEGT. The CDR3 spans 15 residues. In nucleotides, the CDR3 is TGTGCCAGCAGTTATAATCCCTTATCCTCCTACGAGCAGTACTTC. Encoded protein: CASSYNPLSSYEQYF.

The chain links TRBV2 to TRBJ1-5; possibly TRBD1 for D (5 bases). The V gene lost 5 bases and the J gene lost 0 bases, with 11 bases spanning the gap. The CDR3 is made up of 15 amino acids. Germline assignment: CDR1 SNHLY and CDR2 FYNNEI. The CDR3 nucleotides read TGTGCCAGCAGTAAACCGGGGGATAGCAATCAGCCCCAGCATTTT. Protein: CASSKPGDSNQPQHF.

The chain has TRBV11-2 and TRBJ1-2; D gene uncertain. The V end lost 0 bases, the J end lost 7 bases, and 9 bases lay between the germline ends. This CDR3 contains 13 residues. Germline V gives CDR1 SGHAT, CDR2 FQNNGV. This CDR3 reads CASSLDSGIGYTF. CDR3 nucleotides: TGTGCCAGCAGCTTAGATTCCGGGATTGGCTACACCTTC.

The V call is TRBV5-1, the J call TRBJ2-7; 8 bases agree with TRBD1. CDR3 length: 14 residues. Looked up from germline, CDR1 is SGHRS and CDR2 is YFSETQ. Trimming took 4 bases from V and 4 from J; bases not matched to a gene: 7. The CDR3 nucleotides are TGCGCCAGCAGCGCCGGCACAGGGGGTTACGAGCAGTACTTC. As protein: CASSAGTGGYEQYF.

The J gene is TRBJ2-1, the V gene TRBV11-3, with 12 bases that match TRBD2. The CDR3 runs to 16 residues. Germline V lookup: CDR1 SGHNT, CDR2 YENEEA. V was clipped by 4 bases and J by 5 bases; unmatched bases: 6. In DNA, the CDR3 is TGTGCCAGCAGCTCATTCGGACTAGCGGGGAACAATGAGCAGTTCTTC. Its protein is CASSSFGLAGNNEQFF.

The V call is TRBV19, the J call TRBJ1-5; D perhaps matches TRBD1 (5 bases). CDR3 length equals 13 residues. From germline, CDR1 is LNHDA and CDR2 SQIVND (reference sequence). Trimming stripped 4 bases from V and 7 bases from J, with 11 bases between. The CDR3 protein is CASSTGLGQPQHF. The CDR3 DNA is TGTGCCAGTAGTACAGGGTTAGGACAGCCCCAGCATTTT.

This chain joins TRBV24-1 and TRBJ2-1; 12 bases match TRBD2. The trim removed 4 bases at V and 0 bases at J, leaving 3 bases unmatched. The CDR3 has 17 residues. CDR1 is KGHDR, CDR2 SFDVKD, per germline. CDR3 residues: CATSDPTSGSSYNEQFF. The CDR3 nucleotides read TGTGCCACCAGTGACCCGACTAGCGGGAGCTCCTACAATGAGCAGTTCTTC.

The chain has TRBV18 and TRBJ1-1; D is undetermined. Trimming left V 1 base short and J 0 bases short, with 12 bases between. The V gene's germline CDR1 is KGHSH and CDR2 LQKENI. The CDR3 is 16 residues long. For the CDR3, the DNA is TGTGCCAGCTCACCACTTGCAGGTGCTGTGAACACTGAAGCTTTCTTT. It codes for CASSPLAGAVNTEAFF.

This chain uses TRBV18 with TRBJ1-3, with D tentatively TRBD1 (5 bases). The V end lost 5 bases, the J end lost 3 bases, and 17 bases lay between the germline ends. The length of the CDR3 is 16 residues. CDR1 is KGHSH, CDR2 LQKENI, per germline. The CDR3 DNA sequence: TGTGCCAGCTCAACTTCTGCGGGGGGACGTGGAAACACCATATATTTT. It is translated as CASSTSAGGRGNTIYF.